The TCR beta chain described here comes from a study of beta chain features in type 1 diabetes. In the study overall: Sorted cells numbering around 100,000,000 were examined across all samples.

This clone occurred a few times. Antigen unknown. Isolated RNA was reverse transcribed in full, so expressed TCRB transcripts were sequenced. Repertoires were generated with immunoSEQ multiplex PCR, while TCRdb's copy carries only in-frame clones and drops some. The sample includes 150,000 to 180,000 clones, about 8.5% of them seen just once. J was trimmed by 4 bases and V by 5 bases; bases with no gene match: 6. Per germline, CDR1 SGHTA and CDR2 FQGNSA. The CDR3 length is 15 residues. General study findings and limits: The study found fewer insertions and more deletions at VDJ junctions in type 1 diabetes patients.

The sequenced sample consisted of central memory CD4+ T cells from blood. The V gene is TRBV7-2, the J gene TRBJ2-3; TRBD1 matches at 10 bases. This clonotype was obtained from a man aged 18 to 30 in good health. The CDR3 loop reads CASSPGQGGADTQYF. As DNA, the CDR3 is TGTGCCAGCAGCCCCGGACAGGGGGGAGCAGATACGCAGTATTTT.